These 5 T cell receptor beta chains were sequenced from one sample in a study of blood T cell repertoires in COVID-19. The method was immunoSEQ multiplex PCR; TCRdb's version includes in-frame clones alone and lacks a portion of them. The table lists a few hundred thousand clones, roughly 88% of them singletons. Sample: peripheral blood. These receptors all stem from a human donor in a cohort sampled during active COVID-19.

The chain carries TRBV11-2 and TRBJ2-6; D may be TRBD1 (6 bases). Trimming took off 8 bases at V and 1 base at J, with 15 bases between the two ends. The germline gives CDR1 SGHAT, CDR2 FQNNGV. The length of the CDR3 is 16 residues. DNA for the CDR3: TGTGCCAGCGCCAGGGTAACAGGGTCTGGGGCCAACGTCCTGACTTTC. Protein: CASARVTGSGANVLTF.

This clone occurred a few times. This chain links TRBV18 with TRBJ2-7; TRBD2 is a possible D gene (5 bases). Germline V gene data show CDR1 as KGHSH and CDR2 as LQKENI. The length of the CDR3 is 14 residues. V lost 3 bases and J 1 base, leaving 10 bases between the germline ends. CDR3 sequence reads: CASSPGPGSYEQYF. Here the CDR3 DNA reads TGTGCCAGCTCACCCGGGCCGGGATCCTACGAGCAGTACTTC.

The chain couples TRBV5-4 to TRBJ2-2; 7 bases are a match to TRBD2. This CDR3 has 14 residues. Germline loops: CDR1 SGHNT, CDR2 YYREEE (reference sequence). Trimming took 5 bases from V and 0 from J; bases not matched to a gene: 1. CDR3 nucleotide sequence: TGTGCCAGCAGTCGGGGGGCGAACACCGGGGAGCTGTTTTTT. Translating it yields CASSRGANTGELFF. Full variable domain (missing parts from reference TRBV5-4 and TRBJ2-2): ETGVTQSPTHLIKTRGQQVTLRCSSQSGHNTVSWYQQALGQGPQFIFQYYREEENGRGNFPPRFSGLQFPNYSSELNVNALELDDSALYLCASSRGANTGELFFGEGSRLTVL.

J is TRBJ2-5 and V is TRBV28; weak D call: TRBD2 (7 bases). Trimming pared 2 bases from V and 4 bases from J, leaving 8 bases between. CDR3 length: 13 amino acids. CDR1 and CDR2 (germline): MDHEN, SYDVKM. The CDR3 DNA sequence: TGTGCCAGCAGTTTAAGGGGGGGAGAGACCCAGTACTTC. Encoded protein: CASSLRGGETQYF. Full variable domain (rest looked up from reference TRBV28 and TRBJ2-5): DVKVTQSSRYLVKRTGEKVFLECVQDMDHENMFWYRQDPGLGLRLIYFSYDVKMKEKGDIPEGYSVSREKKERFSLILESASTNQTSMYLCASSLRGGETQYFGPGTRLLVL.

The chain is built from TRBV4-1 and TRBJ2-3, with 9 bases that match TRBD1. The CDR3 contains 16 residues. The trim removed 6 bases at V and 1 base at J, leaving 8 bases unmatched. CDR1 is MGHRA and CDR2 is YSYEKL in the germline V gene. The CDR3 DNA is TGCGCCAGCAGTTTTCTACAGGGGGCCGGCACAGATACGCAGTATTTT. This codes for CASSFLQGAGTDTQYF.